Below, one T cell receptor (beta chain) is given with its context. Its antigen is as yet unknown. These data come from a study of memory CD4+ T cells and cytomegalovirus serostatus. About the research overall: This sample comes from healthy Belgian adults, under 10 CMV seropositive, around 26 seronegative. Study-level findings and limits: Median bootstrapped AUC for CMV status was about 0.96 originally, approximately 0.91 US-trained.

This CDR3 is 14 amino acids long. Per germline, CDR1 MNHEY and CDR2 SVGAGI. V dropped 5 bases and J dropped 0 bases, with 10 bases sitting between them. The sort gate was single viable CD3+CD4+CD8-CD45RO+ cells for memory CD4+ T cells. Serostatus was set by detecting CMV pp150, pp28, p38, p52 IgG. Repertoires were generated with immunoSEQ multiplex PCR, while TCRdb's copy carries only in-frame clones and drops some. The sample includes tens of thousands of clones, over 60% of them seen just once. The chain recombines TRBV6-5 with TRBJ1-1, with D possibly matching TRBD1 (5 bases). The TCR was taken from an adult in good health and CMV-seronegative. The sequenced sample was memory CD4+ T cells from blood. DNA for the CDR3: TGTGCCAGCAGTACAGGAAGAATGAACACTGAAGCTTTCTTT. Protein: CASSTGRMNTEAFF.